Below, 21 T cell receptor beta chains from the same sample are listed, as sequenced in a study of spatial heterogeneity in lung cancer. Indicated time point: blood at routine non-recurrence follow-up after resection. Whole RNA was taken from tumor, nontumor lung or frozen PBMC; it was then sequenced unsorted. TCRdb redid the calling of the 5' RACE reads with MiXCR, one entry per CDR3 protein. The table records under 30,000 distinct CDR3 sequences, 6% of them present only once. The material sequenced was PBMCs, taken at follow-up. The receptors here all came from a male donor with early-stage non-small cell lung cancer.

This clonotype was counted ten times or more. V gene TRBV24-1 combines with J gene TRBJ1-2; D ambiguous. Trimming took off 3 bases at V and 4 bases at J, with 8 bases between the two ends. The length of the CDR3 is 13 residues. CDR1 KGHDR and CDR2 SFDVKD come from the germline V gene. Written as DNA, the CDR3 is TGTGCCACCAGTGATGATCCCATCTATGGCTACACCTTC. Translated: CATSDDPIYGYTF.

This clonotype has only a few counts. The chain combines TRBV25-1 with TRBJ2-7; TRBD2 agrees at 14 bases. The length of the CDR3 is 17 residues. Germline loops: CDR1 MGHDK, CDR2 SYGVNS. J gave up 10 bases and V 5 bases, and 16 bases lay outside the gene matches. The DNA for the CDR3 is TGTGCCAGCAGTCCGCAATGGGGGGGACTAGCGGGGGCCCGTCAGTACTTC. This translates into CASSPQWGGLAGARQYF.

This chain links TRBV3-1 with TRBJ1-6; 9 bases are a match to TRBD1. Germline assignment: CDR1 LGHDT and CDR2 YNNKEL (reference sequence). Losses at the gene ends were 4 bases for V and 10 bases for J; bases not matched to a gene: 5. This CDR3 comprises 14 residues. CDR3 sequence: CASSPGDRESPLHF. As DNA, the CDR3 is TGTGCCAGCAGCCCAGGGGACAGGGAATCACCCCTCCACTTT.

This clonotype was detected ten times or more. The chain combines TRBV7-3 with TRBJ2-3; D may be TRBD1 or TRBD2 (5 bases each). Germline V lookup: CDR1 SGHTA, CDR2 FQGTGA. The V end lost 5 bases, the J end lost 0 bases, and 12 bases lay between the germline ends. This CDR3 contains 15 residues. The chain's CDR3 is CASSPGTTSTDTQYF. CDR3 sequence (DNA): TGTGCCAGCAGCCCCGGGACGACTAGCACAGATACGCAGTATTTT.

This clonotype showed up many times. V and J are TRBV9 and TRBJ2-3, with TRBD1 as a possible D gene (5 bases). CDR3 length: 15 residues. Trimming took 2 bases from V and 2 from J, leaving 12 bases between them. Germline values: CDR1 SGDLS, CDR2 YYNGEE. Here the CDR3 reads CASSVTSRDTDTQYF. The CDR3, as DNA: TGTGCCAGCAGCGTTACTTCCAGGGACACAGATACGCAGTATTTT.

This clonotype was detected many times. The chain carries TRBV4-2 and TRBJ1-5, with D uncertain. Germline V lookup: CDR1 LGHNA, CDR2 YNFKEQ. Trimming left V 3 bases short and J 0 bases short, with 6 bases between. The CDR3 length is 14 residues. This CDR3 is CASSQIDSNQPQHF. CDR3 in DNA: TGTGCCAGCAGCCAGATAGATAGCAATCAGCCCCAGCATTTT.

The chain is built from TRBV11-1 and TRBJ1-1; 11 positions match TRBD1. The junction had 12 bases not matched to a gene; V was cut back by 6 bases and J by 9 bases. There are 15 residues in the CDR3. The V gene's germline CDR1 is SGHAT and CDR2 FQDESV (reference sequence). The CDR3 sequence: CASRYRTGGASQAFF. DNA for the CDR3: TGTGCCAGCAGATACCGGACAGGGGGCGCGTCCCAAGCTTTCTTT.

This clonotype was seen at least ten times. This chain connects TRBV18 to TRBJ2-7; 11 nucleotides agree with TRBD2. After removal of 3 bases from V and 3 bases from J, the junction contained 4 bases not matched to a gene. This CDR3 contains 15 residues. From germline, CDR1 is KGHSH and CDR2 LQKENI. The DNA of the CDR3 is TGTGCCAGCTCACCCACTAGCGGGGGTAACTACGAGCAGTACTTC. As protein: CASSPTSGGNYEQYF.

V usage is TRBV28 and J usage is TRBJ1-5; tentative D call: TRBD1 (5 bases). Trimming left V 7 bases short and J 6 bases short, with 16 bases between. Germline CDR1 MDHEN, CDR2 SYDVKM. The length of the CDR3 is 14 residues. CDR3 nucleotide sequence: TGTGCCAGCACCCCCTCGAGGGGAACTCAGCCCCAGCATTTT. Its translation is CASTPSRGTQPQHF.

This clonotype has at least ten counts. The gene calls are TRBV6-2 or TRBV6-3 and TRBJ2-5; D is possibly TRBD1 (6 bases). Trimming stripped 5 bases from V and 4 bases from J, with 14 bases between. Germline V lookup: CDR1 MNHEY, CDR2 SVGEGT. The CDR3 sequence is 14 residues long. CDR3 amino acids: CASSGATGLETQYF. CDR3 in DNA: TGTGCCAGCAGTGGAGCTACAGGGTTAGAGACCCAGTACTTC.

This clonotype showed up many times. This rearrangement joins TRBV7-9 to TRBJ2-1, with a tentative D call TRBD2 (7 bases). CDR1 SEHNR and CDR2 FQNEAQ come from the germline V gene (reference sequence). The V end was cut by 3 bases, the J end by 1 base, with 13 bases between. The CDR3 has 16 residues. The CDR3 nucleotides are TGTGCCAGCAGCTTGGGAGGGGGAGGGTCCTACAATGAGCAGTTCTTC. Translated, it gives CASSLGGGGSYNEQFF.

This clonotype was counted ten times or more. The rearrangement links TRBV5-1 to TRBJ1-2; 8 nucleotides line up with TRBD1. J lost 3 bases, V lost 4 bases, and 5 bases had no gene match. The CDR3 runs 14 residues. Germline CDR1 SGHRS, CDR2 YFSETQ. CDR3 bases: TGCGCCAGCAGCATCGACAGGGGCGACTATGGCTACACCTTC. This encodes CASSIDRGDYGYTF.

The sample holds many counts of this clonotype. The chain uses TRBV7-3 and TRBJ2-2, with TRBD1 matching over 9 bases. This CDR3 comprises 17 residues. Germline V gene data show CDR1 as SGHTA and CDR2 as FQGTGA. J lost 1 base, V lost 1 base, and 4 bases had no gene match. This CDR3 is CASSLITGGLNTGELFF. CDR3 DNA sequence: TGTGCCAGCAGCTTAATTACAGGGGGCCTGAACACCGGGGAGCTGTTTTTT.

This clonotype was seen many times. V is TRBV20-1 and J is TRBJ2-1, with 8 nucleotides matching TRBD2. V trimming: 5 bases; J trimming: 6 bases; junction bases outside the gene matches: 9. The germline CDR1 and CDR2 sequences are DFQATT and SNEGSKA (reference sequence). The CDR3 consists of 14 residues. This CDR3 reads CSAVAGGGRNEQFF. The DNA of the CDR3 is TGCAGTGCTGTGGCGGGCGGGGGGCGCAATGAGCAGTTCTTC.

This clonotype was detected many times. The rearrangement joins TRBV7-3 to TRBJ1-1, with D possibly being TRBD1 (6 bases). Germline assignment: CDR1 SGHTA and CDR2 FQGTGA. V gave up 4 bases and J gave up 0 bases, with 12 bases separating them. The CDR3 is 15 amino acids. Here the CDR3 DNA reads TGTGCCAGCAGCTCGGCGACAGGAGTGAACACTGAAGCTTTCTTT. Its translation is CASSSATGVNTEAFF.

The rearrangement links TRBV6-2 or TRBV6-3 to TRBJ2-7; D possibly corresponds to TRBD1 (6 bases). The germline CDR1 and CDR2 sequences are MNHEY and SVGEGT. The CDR3 consists of 13 residues. The V end was cut by 2 bases, the J end by 5 bases, with 10 bases between. Here the CDR3 DNA reads TGTGCCAGCAGTTACGGCAGGGGACACGAGCAGTACGTC. This encodes CASSYGRGHEQYV.

This clonotype was counted many times. The chain recombines TRBV12-3 or TRBV12-4 with TRBJ1-2, with unresolved D. Trimming stripped 0 bases from V and 6 bases from J, with 14 bases between. The CDR3 spans 15 residues. In DNA form, the CDR3 reads TGTGCCAGCAGTTTAGCAGGGCAGGATCTGGATGGCTACACCTTC. Amino acids: CASSLAGQDLDGYTF.

The chain combines TRBV7-8 with TRBJ2-3; D unclear. The germline CDR1 and CDR2 sequences are SGHVS and FQNEAQ. The CDR3 covers 14 residues. V was trimmed by 4 bases and J by 2 bases, leaving 10 bases between them. CDR3 sequence (DNA): TGTGCCAGCAGCTCTCGACAAAACACAGATACGCAGTATTTT. It is translated as CASSSRQNTDTQYF.

This clonotype was seen ten or more times. The chain recombines TRBV11-2 with TRBJ2-1, with TRBD2 matching over 12 bases. Looked up from germline, CDR1 is SGHAT and CDR2 is FQNNGV. The CDR3 length is 16 residues. V was clipped by 3 bases and J by 4 bases; unmatched bases: 4. For the CDR3, the DNA is TGTGCCAGCAGCTTCGGGACTAGCGGGTCATACAATGAGCAGTTCTTC. As protein: CASSFGTSGSYNEQFF.

Comment on this clonotype: This is likely a read error, given that the CDR3 carries no conserved phenylalanine or tryptophan at its end. The V and J genes are TRBV6-2 or TRBV6-3 and TRBJ2-4; D unclear. This CDR3 contains 14 residues. Germline values: CDR1 MNHEY, CDR2 SVGEGT. Trimming took 6 bases from V and 4 from J, leaving 13 bases between them. CDR3 in amino acids: CASSSNVWKNIQYL. CDR3 DNA: TGTGCCAGCAGCTCGAACGTCTGGAAAAACATTCAGTACCTC.

In this sample, this clonotype turned up many times. This chain connects TRBV3-1 to TRBJ1-2; TRBD1 might be the D (6 bases). In germline, CDR1 is LGHDT, CDR2 YNNKEL (reference sequence). V dropped 3 bases and J dropped 7 bases, with 15 bases sitting between them. The CDR3 contains 14 residues. CDR3 amino acids: CASSHQGTSFGYTF. For the CDR3, the DNA is TGTGCCAGCAGCCATCAGGGGACCTCATTTGGCTACACCTTC.